The subject of this entry is one TCR beta chain. Its antigen remains unknown. V was clipped by 2 bases and J by 3 bases, with 8 bases between them. This CDR3 is 13 amino acids long. CDR1 and CDR2 from the germline V gene are SGHKS and YYEKEE (reference sequence). The sample originates from a study of Graves' ophthalmopathy and Graves' hyperthyroidism. The TCR beta CDR3 regions underwent amplification from RNA transcripts. After a first-round RT-PCR with HTBI primers, a second-round multiplex PCR was run. TCRdb re-derived calls from the multiplex PCR reads in MiXCR, one entry per CDR3 protein. The sample lists about half a million distinct CDR3 sequences, around an eighth seen once, with over 7.5% in the top ten. General study findings and limits: Ophthalmopathy progression was predicted by the model at 60% to 71% sensitivity and about 79% specificity. In blood appeared most of the expanded thyroid clonotypes whose frequency exceeded 0.001.

Clinicians made diagnoses from clinical symptoms, serum thyroxine, TRAb, thyroid ultrasound and orbital computed tomography. A volume of approximately 10 ml of fresh peripheral blood supplied the PBMCs. Sequenced: blood. The source of this sequence is a woman aged 30 to 39 with Graves' ophthalmopathy. This chain links TRBV5-5 with TRBJ1-1, with D uncertain. CDR3 in DNA: TGTGCCAGCAGCTTCAACTTGGACACTGAAGCTTTCTTT. Translated: CASSFNLDTEAFF.